This T cell receptor (beta chain) was retrieved from a study of cytomegalovirus exposure and HLA in healthy donors. This clone occurred once. The ends lost 4 bases at V and 5 bases at J; junction bases unmatched: 9. From germline, CDR1 is MDHEN and CDR2 SYDVKM. The CDR3 consists of 15 residues. Primers: 60 Vbeta forward and 13 Jbeta reverse. Using immunoSEQ multiplex PCR, the repertoire was profiled, and TCRdb retains in-frame clones only, with some absent. The data show around 150,000 clones, 80% seen once. The material sequenced was PBMCs. The J gene is TRBJ2-5, the V gene TRBV28, with 8 bases lining up with TRBD1. The TCR sequence derives from a man aged 25 to 45 in good health and CMV-seronegative. The CDR3 is CASSSTDRGLETQYF. CDR3 bases: TGTGCCAGCAGTTCGACCGACAGGGGACTTGAGACCCAGTACTTC.